Following are 22 T cell receptor beta chains from one sample sequenced in a study of cytomegalovirus exposure and HLA in healthy donors. Some clones are missing from TCRdb's copy, which holds only in-frame ones; the method was immunoSEQ multiplex PCR. This table has 200,000 to 250,000 clones, just over 85% appearing once. Material for sequencing was PBMCs. The source of these receptors is a woman younger than 35 in good health and CMV-seronegative.

This chain links TRBV4-2 with TRBJ2-7, with 12 nucleotides matching TRBD2. The CDR3 extends over 17 amino acids. Germline V gene data show CDR1 as LGHNA and CDR2 as YNFKEQ. V gave up 3 bases and J gave up 1 base; unmatched junction bases: 7. CDR3 amino acids: CASSHASGRAVSYEQYF. CDR3 DNA sequence: TGTGCCAGCAGCCACGCTAGCGGGAGGGCCGTTTCCTACGAGCAGTACTTC.

The gene calls are TRBV28 and TRBJ2-7; D possibly corresponds to TRBD2 (6 bases). CDR1 and CDR2 (germline): MDHEN, SYDVKM. There are 13 residues in the CDR3. Trimming took 5 bases from V and 2 from J, leaving 10 bases between them. This CDR3 is CASSRRGAYEQYF. The DNA of the CDR3 is TGTGCCAGCAGTAGGAGGGGAGCCTACGAGCAGTACTTC.

The chain recombines TRBV15 with TRBJ2-7; 9 bases align to TRBD1. The V segment lost 1 base and the J segment 5 bases; nucleotides outside the gene matches: 9. CDR1 is LNHNV, CDR2 YYDKDF, per germline (reference sequence). The CDR3 has 16 amino acids. The DNA for the CDR3 is TGTGCCACCAGCAGAGCGCATCCGGGACAGGGCCACGAGCAGTACTTC. This encodes CATSRAHPGQGHEQYF. The whole variable domain, remainder taken from reference TRBV15 and TRBJ2-7, is DAMVIQNPRYQVTQFGKPVTLSCSQTLNHNVMYWYQQKSSQAPKLLFHYYDKDFNNEADTPDNFQSRRPNTSFCFLDIRSPGLGDTAMYLCATSRAHPGQGHEQYFGPGTRLTVT.

The chain employs TRBV7-3 and TRBJ2-1; TRBD2 agrees at 12 bases. The CDR3 loop spans 15 amino acids. Trimming at V came to 5 bases and at J to 12 bases, leaving 11 bases not matched to a gene. Germline CDR1 reads SGHTA; CDR2 reads FQGTGA. As DNA, the CDR3 is TGTGCCAGCAGCCCCCAACCTAGCGGGAGGGGTGGGCAGTTCTTC. Protein: CASSPQPSGRGGQFF.

J is TRBJ2-1 and V is TRBV27; TRBD2 is a possible D gene (5 bases). Deletions cut 5 bases from V and 10 bases from J, with 12 bases between. The CDR3 extends over 12 amino acids. Germline V gene lookup returns CDR1 MNHEY and CDR2 SMNVEV (reference sequence). The CDR3: CASSHPPSEQFF. The CDR3, as DNA: TGTGCCAGCAGTCATCCTCCTAGCGAGCAGTTCTTC.

This clone was seen just once. V and J are TRBV5-6 and TRBJ2-4; the D gene is possibly TRBD2 (5 bases). This CDR3 is built from 14 residues. Germline V gives CDR1 SGHDT, CDR2 YYEEEE. V lost 9 bases, J lost 0 bases, and 13 bases lay in between. The CDR3 is CATGSRGAKNIQYF. CDR3 nucleotides: TGTGCCACGGGCAGTCGGGGAGCCAAAAACATTCAGTACTTC.

As for this clone: A much larger clone lies a single base off, so this may be a read error. Here the CDR3 DNA reads TGTGCCAGCAGCCCCACAGGGGGCTCTGGAAACACCATATATTTT. The encoded protein is CASSPTGGSGNTIYF. The chain combines TRBV7-3 with TRBJ1-3, with 8 bases aligning to TRBD1. Germline CDR1 reads SGHTA; CDR2 reads FQGTGA. The CDR3 is 15 amino acids. V shed 5 bases and J 0 bases; nucleotides not matched to a gene: 3.

The CDR3 DNA reads TGTGCCAGCAGTGAACCCAGGGCCCGCTTCGAGTCGGAGACCCAGTACTTC. This translates into CASSEPRARFESETQYF. The chain is built from TRBV25-1 and TRBJ2-5, with a weak D call TRBD1 (5 bases). CDR3 length equals 17 residues. Germline V gene sequence: CDR1 MGHDK, CDR2 SYGVNS. Trimming stripped 2 bases from V and 5 bases from J, with 21 bases between.

The chain employs TRBV5-4 and TRBJ2-1; tentatively, D is TRBD2 (6 bases). The V gene's germline CDR1 is SGHNT and CDR2 YYREEE (reference sequence). The CDR3 extends over 15 amino acids. V gave up 1 base and J gave up 0 bases, with 8 bases separating them. The chain's CDR3 is CASSLSGSSYNEQFF. The CDR3 coding sequence is TGTGCCAGCAGCTTGAGCGGGTCCTCCTACAATGAGCAGTTCTTC.

The rearrangement links TRBV5-4 to TRBJ2-2; TRBD1 might be the D (6 bases). The CDR3 has 13 amino acids. V dropped 4 bases and J dropped 6 bases, with 10 bases sitting between them. In germline, CDR1 is SGHNT, CDR2 YYREEE (reference sequence). CDR3 sequence: CASSLDSPGELFF. Here the CDR3 DNA reads TGTGCCAGCAGCCTGGACAGCCCCGGGGAGCTGTTTTTT.

This chain joins TRBV30 and TRBJ1-5, with TRBD1 matching over 9 bases. V was clipped by 4 bases and J by 0 bases; unmatched bases: 4. This CDR3 is 15 amino acids long. The germline V gene has CDR1 GTSNPN and CDR2 SVGIG (reference sequence). The CDR3 DNA reads TGTGCCTGGAAACAGGGGGCGTATAGCAATCAGCCCCAGCATTTT. This translates into CAWKQGAYSNQPQHF.

The chain carries TRBV7-8 and TRBJ1-1, with TRBD1 matching over 10 bases. CDR3 length equals 16 residues. Looked up from germline, CDR1 is SGHVS and CDR2 is FQNEAQ. V trimming: 2 bases; J trimming: 4 bases; junction bases outside the gene matches: 7. The CDR3 loop reads CASSLSTTGGVTEAFF. The CDR3 nucleotides are TGTGCCAGCAGCTTATCCACGACAGGGGGCGTCACTGAAGCTTTCTTT.

This clone is a singleton in its sample. V and J are TRBV15 and TRBJ2-5; D is unclear. The CDR3 loop spans 15 amino acids. CDR1 and CDR2 (germline): LNHNV, YYDKDF (reference sequence). V lost 1 base and J lost 2, with 11 bases in between. The CDR3 spells CATSRASGNQETQYF. CDR3 coding DNA: TGTGCCACCAGCAGAGCCTCAGGAAATCAAGAGACCCAGTACTTC.

The V and J genes are TRBV30 and TRBJ2-1; TRBD2 matches at 7 bases. Losses at the gene ends were 4 bases for V and 4 bases for J; bases not matched to a gene: 7. The CDR3 covers 14 residues. CDR1 is GTSNPN, CDR2 SVGIG, per germline (reference sequence). In nucleotides, the CDR3 is TGTGCCTGGACCCCCCTAGCGGCATACAATGAGCAGTTCTTC. Its protein is CAWTPLAAYNEQFF.

The V and J genes are TRBV4-1 and TRBJ1-2, with TRBD1 identical over 11 bases. CDR3 length: 17 amino acids. The V gene's germline CDR1 is MGHRA and CDR2 YSYEKL. V shed 3 bases, J shed 4 bases, and the junction held 10 bases outside the gene matches. CDR3 in amino acids: CASSHGPTGQGGYGYTF. The CDR3 bases are TGCGCCAGCAGCCACGGACCCACGGGACAGGGGGGCTATGGCTACACCTTC.

V usage is TRBV5-6 and J usage is TRBJ2-7; TRBD2 aligns across 7 bases. V trimming: 1 base; J trimming: 3 bases; junction bases outside the gene matches: 1. The germline V gene encodes CDR1 SGHDT and CDR2 YYEEEE. CDR3 length: 13 amino acids. CDR3 nucleotide sequence: TGTGCCAGCAGCTTGCCGGGGGGCTACGAGCAGTACTTC. This sequence encodes CASSLPGGYEQYF.

The rearrangement links TRBV7-2 to TRBJ2-3; 8 bases are shared with TRBD2. CDR1 SGHTA and CDR2 FQGNSA come from the germline V gene. This CDR3 spans 15 amino acids. V was pared by 6 bases and J by 0 bases, with 5 bases of the junction left unmatched. The CDR3 nucleotides read TGTGCCAGCAGGGTTAGCGGGGCTAGCACAGATACGCAGTATTTT. Residues: CASRVSGASTDTQYF.

The rearrangement joins TRBV28 to TRBJ1-2; 7 nucleotides align to TRBD1. Germline loops: CDR1 MDHEN, CDR2 SYDVKM. The ends lost 5 bases at V and 2 bases at J; junction bases unmatched: 2. The CDR3 length is 13 residues. In DNA, the CDR3 is TGTGCCAGCAGTCGGGGACAGAACTATGGCTACACCTTC. Translating it yields CASSRGQNYGYTF.

The chain couples TRBV6-6 to TRBJ2-5; 11 positions agree with TRBD2. The CDR3 runs 16 residues. V shed 0 bases, J shed 1 base, and the junction held 1 base outside the gene matches. Germline V gene lookup returns CDR1 MNHNY and CDR2 SVGAGI (reference sequence). DNA of the CDR3: TGTGCCAGCAGTTACTCCGGGACTAGCGGCCAAGAGACCCAGTACTTC. It codes for CASSYSGTSGQETQYF.

A single count supports this clone. The chain combines TRBV28 with TRBJ2-7; possibly TRBD2 for D (6 bases). CDR1 MDHEN and CDR2 SYDVKM come from the germline V gene. V was trimmed by 5 bases and J by 4 bases, leaving 15 bases between them. The CDR3 spans 14 residues. The CDR3 sequence is CASSAGQGSYEQYF. The CDR3 region has the DNA TGTGCCAGCAGTGCGGGGCAGGGTAGTTACGAGCAGTACTTC. The full variable domain, rest sourced from reference TRBV28 and TRBJ2-7, is DVKVTQSSRYLVKRTGEKVFLECVQDMDHENMFWYRQDPGLGLRLIYFSYDVKMKEKGDIPEGYSVSREKKERFSLILESASTNQTSMYLCASSAGQGSYEQYFGPGTRLTVT.

CDR3 coding DNA: TGCGCCAGCAGCCCCCGTAGCGGGAGGGAGGGCGAGCAGTACTTC. This sequence encodes CASSPRSGREGEQYF. The genes are TRBV4-1 and TRBJ2-7; 11 nucleotides match TRBD2. CDR1 and CDR2 (germline): MGHRA, YSYEKL. The V gene end was trimmed by 4 bases and the J gene end by 6 bases; junction bases not matched to a gene: 8. The CDR3 contains 15 residues.

The gene calls are TRBV4-3 and TRBJ2-3; TRBD2 is a possible D gene (6 bases). Trimming removed 4 bases from V and 0 bases from J, with 8 bases in between. This CDR3 has 14 residues. Germline CDR1 is LGHNA and CDR2 is YSLEER. CDR3 sequence reads: CASSLGLSTDTQYF. The CDR3 DNA reads as TGCGCCAGCAGCCTTGGACTAAGCACAGATACGCAGTATTTT.